These 13 T cell receptor beta chains share one sample of origin, sequenced in a study of blood T cells in healthy people across ages. Combining a sample-barcoded 5' primer with a J-beta primer mix, a second PCR ran for about 7 to 11 cycles. TCRdb itself ran the 5' RACE reads through MiXCR, one entry per CDR3 protein. The sample lists 750,000 to 950,000 distinct CDR3 sequences; about 53% were seen once. The sample taken for sequencing was blood. These receptors came from a man older than 75 in good health.

This clonotype has a count of ten or more. This sequence joins TRBV3-1 and TRBJ2-1; D gene uncertain. The CDR3 runs to 10 residues. From germline, CDR1 is LGHDT and CDR2 YNNKEL (reference sequence). V shed 1 base and J shed 10 bases, with 2 bases lying between them. DNA for the CDR3: TGTGCCAGCAGCCAAGGCGAGCAGTTCTTC. This encodes CASSQGEQFF.

The table lists this clonotype with a few counts. As DNA, the CDR3 is TGTGCCAGCAGCCAAGGGACAGTCACTGAAGCTTTCTTT. Translation gives CASSQGTVTEAFF. The chain carries TRBV3-1 and TRBJ1-1; the D gene is possibly TRBD1 (6 bases). This CDR3 has 13 amino acids. V was clipped by 1 base and J by 4 bases, with 7 bases between them. The germline gives CDR1 LGHDT, CDR2 YNNKEL (reference sequence). The entire variable domain, with the rest obtained from reference TRBV3-1 and TRBJ1-1, is as follows: DTAVSQTPKYLVTQMGNDKSIKCEQNLGHDTMYWYKQDSKKFLKIMFSYNNKELIINETVPNRFSPKSPDKAHLNLHINSLELGDSAVYFCASSQGTVTEAFFGQGTRLTVV.

The chain links TRBV12-5 to TRBJ2-1; tentatively, D is TRBD2 (6 bases). The germline V gene has CDR1 LGHNT and CDR2 FRNRAP. CDR3 length: 17 amino acids. V lost 3 bases, J lost 6 bases, and 21 bases lay in between. CDR3 in DNA: TGTGCTAGTGGTTTTCTCGGAGGGAGAAGTTTTAGCAATGAGCAGTTCTTC. Amino acids: CASGFLGGRSFSNEQFF.

This chain uses TRBV11-3 with TRBJ2-4; unclear D gene. Germline values: CDR1 SGHNT, CDR2 YENEEA. V was clipped by 5 bases and J by 0 bases, with 11 bases between them. CDR3 size: 15 residues. CDR3 bases: TGTGCCAGCAGCCCACGGAGAGTAGCCAAAAACATTCAGTACTTC. It encodes CASSPRRVAKNIQYF.

V gene TRBV18 combines with J gene TRBJ2-1; the match to TRBD2 covers 13 bases. The germline CDR1 and CDR2 sequences are KGHSH and LQKENI. The J segment lost 10 bases and the V segment lost 3 bases, leaving 21 bases of the junction unmatched. This CDR3 has 20 residues. Here the CDR3 reads CASSPDTGGTSGAFVREQFF. CDR3 nucleotides: TGTGCCAGCTCACCCGACACAGGGGGGACTAGCGGGGCTTTCGTTCGGGAGCAGTTCTTC.

The chain carries TRBV2 and TRBJ2-6; unclear D gene. The CDR3 has 16 residues. Germline lookup yields CDR1 SNHLY and CDR2 FYNNEI. V lost 11 bases and J 0 bases, leaving 17 bases between the germline ends. This chain's CDR3 is CAGLLGLGSGANVLTF. The CDR3 coding sequence is TGTGCCGGCCTCTTAGGGTTGGGCTCTGGGGCCAACGTCCTGACTTTC.

The V gene is TRBV5-6, the J gene TRBJ2-5, with D possibly being TRBD1 or TRBD2 (5 bases each). This CDR3 is built from 15 residues. Trimming pared 3 bases from V and 2 bases from J, leaving 14 bases between. Germline V gene data show CDR1 as SGHDT and CDR2 as YYEEEE. The CDR3 loop is CASSSVRGKQETQYF. The CDR3 DNA reads TGTGCCAGCAGCTCCGTTCGGGGCAAACAAGAGACCCAGTACTTC.

This chain uses TRBV24-1 with TRBJ2-1; D perhaps matches TRBD1 (6 bases). The V gene's germline CDR1 is KGHDR and CDR2 SFDVKD. The CDR3 runs 16 residues. V was pared by 2 bases and J by 0 bases, with 10 bases between. The CDR3 reads CATSDSPQGSYNEQFF. CDR3 sequence (DNA): TGTGCCACCAGTGATTCCCCACAGGGCTCCTACAATGAGCAGTTCTTC.

V is TRBV5-1 and J is TRBJ2-4; no firm D call. V was clipped by 2 bases and J by 3 bases, with 9 bases between them. This CDR3 region has 14 residues. Per the germline V gene, CDR1 is SGHRS and CDR2 is YFSETQ. The CDR3 spells CASSFELVKNIQYF. CDR3 in DNA: TGCGCCAGCAGCTTTGAGCTGGTCAAAAACATTCAGTACTTC.

This clonotype has just a few counts. V and J are TRBV6-2 or TRBV6-3 and TRBJ1-6; the D is unclear. The CDR3 length is 13 residues. Germline V gives CDR1 MNHEY, CDR2 SVGEGT. The V end was cut by 7 bases, the J end by 7 bases, with 11 bases between. The CDR3 DNA reads TGTGCCAGCACCAAGGGCGTGAATTCACCCCTCCACTTT. Translated, it gives CASTKGVNSPLHF.

The J gene is TRBJ2-3, the V gene TRBV28; D gene uncertain. Germline lookup yields CDR1 MDHEN and CDR2 SYDVKM. This CDR3 spans 14 amino acids. V shed 6 bases and J shed 0 bases, with 10 bases lying between them. The CDR3 DNA is TGTGCCAGCAGCCGTACACTTAGCACAGATACGCAGTATTTT. Amino acids: CASSRTLSTDTQYF.

The J gene is TRBJ2-5, the V gene TRBV11-3, with D possibly being TRBD1 or TRBD2 (5 bases each). The V and J ends lost 1 base and 5 bases respectively, with 14 bases between them. CDR1 and CDR2 (germline): SGHNT, YENEEA. The CDR3 is made up of 15 amino acids. CDR3 in amino acids: CASSLGVQGDETQYF. The CDR3 DNA reads TGTGCCAGCAGCTTAGGGGTGCAGGGAGATGAGACCCAGTACTTC.

There are a few counts of this clonotype. The chain has TRBV20-1 and TRBJ2-7; TRBD1 matches at 10 bases. J was trimmed by 0 bases and V by 0 bases; bases with no gene match: 17. CDR1 and CDR2 from the germline V gene are DFQATT and SNEGSKA (reference sequence). This CDR3 has 20 residues. CDR3 nucleotides: TGCAGTGCTAGAGATCCCGACCCTAGACAGGGGGCCTCCAGCTCCTACGAGCAGTACTTC. This encodes CSARDPDPRQGASSSYEQYF.